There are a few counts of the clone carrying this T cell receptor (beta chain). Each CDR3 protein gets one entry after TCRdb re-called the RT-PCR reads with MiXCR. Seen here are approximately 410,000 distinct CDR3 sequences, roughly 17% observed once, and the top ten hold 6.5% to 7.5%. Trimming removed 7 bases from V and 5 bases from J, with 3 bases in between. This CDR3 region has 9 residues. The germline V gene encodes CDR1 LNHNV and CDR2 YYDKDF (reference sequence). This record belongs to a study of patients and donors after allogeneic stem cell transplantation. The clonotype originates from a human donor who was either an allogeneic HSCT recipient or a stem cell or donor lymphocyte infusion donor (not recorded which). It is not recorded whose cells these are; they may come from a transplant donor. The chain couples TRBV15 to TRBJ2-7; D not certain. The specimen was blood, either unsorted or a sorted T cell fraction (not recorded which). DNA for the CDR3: TGTGCCACCATGGACGAGCAGTACTTC. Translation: CATMDEQYF. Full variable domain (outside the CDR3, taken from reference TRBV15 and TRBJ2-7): DAMVIQNPRYQVTQFGKPVTLSCSQTLNHNVMYWYQQKSSQAPKLLFHYYDKDFNNEADTPDNFQSRRPNTSFCFLDIRSPGLGDTAMYLCATMDEQYFGPGTRLTVT.